This T cell receptor beta chain was sequenced in a study of identical twins' blood T cells. Remarks on this clonotype: The antigen remains undetermined.

TCRdb called the 5' RACE reads again in MiXCR, with one record for every CDR3 protein. Of fewer than 450,000 distinct CDR3 sequences listed, over 25% were seen once; the top ten hold roughly 5.5%. Germline values: CDR1 MNHNY, CDR2 SVGAGI (reference sequence). Trimming removed 8 bases from V and 4 bases from J, with 11 bases in between. CDR3 size: 12 residues. Study-level findings and limits: Mainly, cloneset size products determined shared clonotypes, twins included.

This chain joins TRBV6-6 and TRBJ1-1; unclear D gene. Sequences were obtained from PBMCs. The source of this sequence is a woman aged 18 to 55 in good health. The CDR3 coding sequence is TGTGCCAGCCTCAATTCGGGCACTGAAGCTTTCTTT. Translated, it gives CASLNSGTEAFF.